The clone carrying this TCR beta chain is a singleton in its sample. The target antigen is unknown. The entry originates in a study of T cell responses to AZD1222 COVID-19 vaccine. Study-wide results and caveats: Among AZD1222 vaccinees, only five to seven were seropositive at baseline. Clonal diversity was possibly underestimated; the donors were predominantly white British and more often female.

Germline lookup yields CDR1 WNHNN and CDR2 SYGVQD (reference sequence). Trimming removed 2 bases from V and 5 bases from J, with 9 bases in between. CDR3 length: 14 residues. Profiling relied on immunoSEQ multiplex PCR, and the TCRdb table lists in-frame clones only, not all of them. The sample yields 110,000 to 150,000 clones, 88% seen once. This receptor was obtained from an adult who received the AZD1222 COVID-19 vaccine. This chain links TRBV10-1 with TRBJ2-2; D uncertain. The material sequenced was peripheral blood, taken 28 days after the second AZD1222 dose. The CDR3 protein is CASSEGMLTGELFF. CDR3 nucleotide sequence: TGCGCCAGCAGTGAGGGGATGTTGACCGGGGAGCTGTTTTTT.